The entry below gives a single T cell receptor beta chain sequence along with its context. Antigen: not known. The source of the sample is a study of T cells in women clearing cervical HPV infection. Whole-study results and caveats: T-cell numbers per sample were unknown and may explain richness differences.

Assay: immunoSEQ multiplex PCR; the TCRdb copy retains only in-frame clones and omits some. The sample table sets out about 30,000 clones. The specimen sequenced was blood buffy coat. The sequence came from a woman aged 18-69 years with a cervical HPV16 infection that either progressed to CIN3+ or cleared (not recorded which).

Here the CDR3 reads CSVAGDIEAGGRDEQFF. Incomplete CDR3 DNA: TGCAGCGTCGCCGGGGATATCGAAGCGGGAGGGCGGGATGAG. V is TRBV29-1 and J is TRBJ2-1, with TRBD2 identical over 10 bases. The read halts 3 residues ahead of the CDR3 end, with the missing end drawn from the germline J gene. Germline V gene data show CDR1 as SQVTM and CDR2 as ANQGSEA. The CDR3 spans 17 residues. With 6 bases clipped from V and 8 bases from J, the junction kept 19 bases outside the gene matches.